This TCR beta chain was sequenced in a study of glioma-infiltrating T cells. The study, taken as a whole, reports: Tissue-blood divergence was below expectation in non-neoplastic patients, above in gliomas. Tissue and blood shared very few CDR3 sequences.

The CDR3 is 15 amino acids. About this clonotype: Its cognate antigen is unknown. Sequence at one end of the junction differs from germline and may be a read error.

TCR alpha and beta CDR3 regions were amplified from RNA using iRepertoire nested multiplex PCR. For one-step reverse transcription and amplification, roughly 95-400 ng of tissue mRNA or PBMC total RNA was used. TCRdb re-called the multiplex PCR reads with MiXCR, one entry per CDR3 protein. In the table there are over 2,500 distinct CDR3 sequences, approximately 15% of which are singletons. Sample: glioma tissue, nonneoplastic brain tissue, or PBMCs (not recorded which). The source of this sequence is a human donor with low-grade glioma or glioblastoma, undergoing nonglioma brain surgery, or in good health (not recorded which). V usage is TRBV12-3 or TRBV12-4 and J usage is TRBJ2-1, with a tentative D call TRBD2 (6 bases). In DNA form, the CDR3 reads TGTGCCAGCAGTTTTTGGAGGGTTTCTCCCAATCAGCAGTTCTTC. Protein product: CASSFWRVSPNQQFF.